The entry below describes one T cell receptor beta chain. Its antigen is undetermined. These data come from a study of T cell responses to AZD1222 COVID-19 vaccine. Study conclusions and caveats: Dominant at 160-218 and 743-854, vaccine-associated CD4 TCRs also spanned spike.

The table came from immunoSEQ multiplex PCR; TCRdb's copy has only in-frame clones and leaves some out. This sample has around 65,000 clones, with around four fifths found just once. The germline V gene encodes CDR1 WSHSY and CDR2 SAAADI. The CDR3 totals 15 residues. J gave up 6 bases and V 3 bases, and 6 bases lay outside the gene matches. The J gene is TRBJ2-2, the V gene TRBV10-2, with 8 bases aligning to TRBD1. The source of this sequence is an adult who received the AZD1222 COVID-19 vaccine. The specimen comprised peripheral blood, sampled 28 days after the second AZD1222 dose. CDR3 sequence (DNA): TGCGCCAGCAGTGACGTGACAGGGGATCCCGGGGAGCTGTTTTTT. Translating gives CASSDVTGDPGELFF.